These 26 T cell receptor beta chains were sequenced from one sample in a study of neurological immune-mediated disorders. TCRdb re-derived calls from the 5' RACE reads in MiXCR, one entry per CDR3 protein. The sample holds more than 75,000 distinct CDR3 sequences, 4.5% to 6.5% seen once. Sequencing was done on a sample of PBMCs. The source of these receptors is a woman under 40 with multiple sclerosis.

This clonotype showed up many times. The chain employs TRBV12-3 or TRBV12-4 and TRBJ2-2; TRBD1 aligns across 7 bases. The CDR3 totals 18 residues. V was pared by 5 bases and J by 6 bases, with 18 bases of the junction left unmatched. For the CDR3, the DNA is TGTGCCAGCAGTCTACAAAAGAACAGGGGTGATAGCCCCGGGGAGCTGTTTTTT. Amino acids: CASSLQKNRGDSPGELFF.

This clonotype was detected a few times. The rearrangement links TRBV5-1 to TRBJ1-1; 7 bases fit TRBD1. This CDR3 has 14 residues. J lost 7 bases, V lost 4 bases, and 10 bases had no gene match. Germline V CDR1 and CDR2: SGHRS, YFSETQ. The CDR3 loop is CASSSERDRDEAFF. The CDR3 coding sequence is TGCGCCAGCAGCAGCGAGAGGGACAGAGATGAAGCTTTCTTT.

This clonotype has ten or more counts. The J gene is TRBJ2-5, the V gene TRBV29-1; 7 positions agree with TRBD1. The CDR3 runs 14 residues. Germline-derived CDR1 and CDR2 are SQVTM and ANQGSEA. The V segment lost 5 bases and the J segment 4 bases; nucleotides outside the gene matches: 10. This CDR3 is CSVIQGQFSETQYF. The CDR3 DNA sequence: TGCAGCGTTATTCAGGGACAGTTTTCAGAGACCCAGTACTTC.

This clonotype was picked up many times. CDR3 sequence: CASSRGTGMSEKLFF. The CDR3 nucleotides read TGTGCCAGCAGCAGAGGGACAGGGATGAGTGAAAAACTGTTTTTT. This chain joins TRBV12-3 or TRBV12-4 and TRBJ1-4, with 9 bases fitting TRBD1. The ends lost 6 bases at V and 7 bases at J; junction bases unmatched: 9. The CDR3 consists of 15 residues.

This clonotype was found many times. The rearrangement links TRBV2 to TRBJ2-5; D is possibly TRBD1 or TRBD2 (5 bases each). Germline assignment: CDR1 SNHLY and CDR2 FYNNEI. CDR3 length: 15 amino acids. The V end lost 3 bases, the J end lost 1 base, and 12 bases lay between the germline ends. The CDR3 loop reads CASSDPLGGQETQYF. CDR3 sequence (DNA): TGTGCCAGCAGTGACCCCCTTGGGGGCCAAGAGACCCAGTACTTC.

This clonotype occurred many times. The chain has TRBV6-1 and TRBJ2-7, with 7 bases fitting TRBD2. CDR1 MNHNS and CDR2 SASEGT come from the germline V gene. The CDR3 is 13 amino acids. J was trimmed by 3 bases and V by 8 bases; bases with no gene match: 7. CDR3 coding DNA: TGTGCCAGCGGACTTAGCGGGCGCTACGAGCAGTACTTC. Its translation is CASGLSGRYEQYF.

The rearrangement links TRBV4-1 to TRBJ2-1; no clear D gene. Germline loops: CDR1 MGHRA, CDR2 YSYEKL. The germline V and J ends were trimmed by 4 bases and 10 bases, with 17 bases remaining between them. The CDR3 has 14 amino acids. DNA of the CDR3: TGCGCCAGCAGCCGAGACCCTGGGGTCACGGAGCAGTTCTTC. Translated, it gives CASSRDPGVTEQFF.

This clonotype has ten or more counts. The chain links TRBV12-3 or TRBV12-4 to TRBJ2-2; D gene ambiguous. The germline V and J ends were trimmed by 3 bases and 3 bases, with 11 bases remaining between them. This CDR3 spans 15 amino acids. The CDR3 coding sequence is TGTGCCAGCAGTTTGAGAGACAAGTACACCGGGGAGCTGTTTTTT. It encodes CASSLRDKYTGELFF.

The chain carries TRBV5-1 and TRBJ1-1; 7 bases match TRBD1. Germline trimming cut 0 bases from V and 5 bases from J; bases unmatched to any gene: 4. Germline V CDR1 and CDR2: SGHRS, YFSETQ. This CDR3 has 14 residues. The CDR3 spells CASSLDLQGTEAFF. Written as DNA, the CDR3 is TGCGCCAGCAGCTTGGACTTACAGGGGACTGAAGCTTTCTTT.

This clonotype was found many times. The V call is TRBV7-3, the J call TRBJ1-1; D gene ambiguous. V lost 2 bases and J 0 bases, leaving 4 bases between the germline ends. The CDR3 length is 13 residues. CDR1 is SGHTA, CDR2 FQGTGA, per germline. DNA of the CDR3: TGTGCCAGCAGCTTACTGGTGAACACTGAAGCTTTCTTT. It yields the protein CASSLLVNTEAFF.

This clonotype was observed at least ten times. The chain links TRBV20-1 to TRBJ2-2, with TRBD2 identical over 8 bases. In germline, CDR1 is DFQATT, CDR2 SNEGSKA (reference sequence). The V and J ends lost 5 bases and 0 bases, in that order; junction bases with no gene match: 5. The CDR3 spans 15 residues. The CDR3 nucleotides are TGCAGTGCTGGGGGGCGGGGGGCGAACACCGGGGAGCTGTTTTTT. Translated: CSAGGRGANTGELFF.

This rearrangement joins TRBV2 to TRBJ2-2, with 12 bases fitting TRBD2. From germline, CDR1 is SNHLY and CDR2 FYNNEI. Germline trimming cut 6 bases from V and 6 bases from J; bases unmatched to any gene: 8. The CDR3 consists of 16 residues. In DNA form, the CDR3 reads TGTGCCAGCAGGAAGACTAGCGGGAGAGTCGCCGGGGAGCTGTTTTTT. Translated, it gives CASRKTSGRVAGELFF.

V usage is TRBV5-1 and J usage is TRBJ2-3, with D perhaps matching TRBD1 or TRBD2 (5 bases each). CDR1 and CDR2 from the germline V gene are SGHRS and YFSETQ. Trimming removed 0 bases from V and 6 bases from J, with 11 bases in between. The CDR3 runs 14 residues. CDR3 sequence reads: CASSLARDRDTQYF. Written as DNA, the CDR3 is TGCGCCAGCAGCTTGGCAAGGGACCGGGATACGCAGTATTTT.

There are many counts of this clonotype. CDR3 protein: CASSEGGVDQPQHF. The CDR3 bases are TGCGCCAGCAGCGAGGGCGGGGTTGATCAGCCCCAGCATTTT. The chain uses TRBV5-1 and TRBJ1-5; unclear D gene. V was pared by 4 bases and J by 5 bases, with 13 bases between. The CDR3 extends over 14 amino acids. The germline CDR1 and CDR2 sequences are SGHRS and YFSETQ.

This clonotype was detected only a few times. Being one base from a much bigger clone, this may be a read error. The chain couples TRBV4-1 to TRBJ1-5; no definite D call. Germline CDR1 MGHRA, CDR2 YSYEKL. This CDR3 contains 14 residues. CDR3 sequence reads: CASSQDYGNQPQNF. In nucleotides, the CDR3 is TGCGCCAGCAGCCAAGATTATGGGAATCAGCCCCAGAATTTT.

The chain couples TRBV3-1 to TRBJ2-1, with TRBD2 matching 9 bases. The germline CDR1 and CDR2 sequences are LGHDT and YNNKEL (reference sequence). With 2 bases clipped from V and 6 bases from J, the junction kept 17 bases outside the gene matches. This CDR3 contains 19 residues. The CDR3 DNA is TGTGCCAGCAGCCAATTTGACACGCGGGGGGGCCTTCGGTCCAATGAGCAGTTCTTC. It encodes CASSQFDTRGGLRSNEQFF.

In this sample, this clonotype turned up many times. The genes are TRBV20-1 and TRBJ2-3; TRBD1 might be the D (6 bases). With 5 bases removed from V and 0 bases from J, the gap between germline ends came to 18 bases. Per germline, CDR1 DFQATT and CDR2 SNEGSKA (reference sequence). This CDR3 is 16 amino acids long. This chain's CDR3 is CSAEDPGHRSTDTQYF. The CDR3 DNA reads TGCAGTGCTGAGGACCCGGGACATCGGAGCACAGATACGCAGTATTTT.

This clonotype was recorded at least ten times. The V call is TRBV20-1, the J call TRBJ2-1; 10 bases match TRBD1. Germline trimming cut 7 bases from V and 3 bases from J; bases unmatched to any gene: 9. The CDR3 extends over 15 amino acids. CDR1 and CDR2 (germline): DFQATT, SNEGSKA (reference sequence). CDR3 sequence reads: CSVPKGTGDYNEQFF. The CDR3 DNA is TGCAGTGTTCCTAAGGGGACAGGGGACTACAATGAGCAGTTCTTC.

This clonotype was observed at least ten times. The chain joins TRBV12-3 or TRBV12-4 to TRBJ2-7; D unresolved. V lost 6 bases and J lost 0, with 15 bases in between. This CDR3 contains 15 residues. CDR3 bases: TGTGCCAGCAGCCGATCAGGTTTGACCTCCTACGAGCAGTACTTC. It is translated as CASSRSGLTSYEQYF.

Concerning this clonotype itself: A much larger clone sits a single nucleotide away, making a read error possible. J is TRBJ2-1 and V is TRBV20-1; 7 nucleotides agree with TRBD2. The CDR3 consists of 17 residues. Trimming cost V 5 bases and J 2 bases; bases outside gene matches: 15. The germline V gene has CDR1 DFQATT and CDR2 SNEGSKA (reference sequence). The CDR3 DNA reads TGCAGTGCTTCAAGGATCGGCGGGAGTGCCCCCTACAATGAGCAGTTCTTC. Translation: CSASRIGGSAPYNEQFF.

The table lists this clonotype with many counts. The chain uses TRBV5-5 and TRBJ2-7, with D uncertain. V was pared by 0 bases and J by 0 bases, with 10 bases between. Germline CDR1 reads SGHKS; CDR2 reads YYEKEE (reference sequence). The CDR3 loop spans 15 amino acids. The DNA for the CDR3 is TGTGCCAGCAGCTTGGAAGTGGCCAGCTCCTACGAGCAGTACGTC. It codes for CASSLEVASSYEQYV.

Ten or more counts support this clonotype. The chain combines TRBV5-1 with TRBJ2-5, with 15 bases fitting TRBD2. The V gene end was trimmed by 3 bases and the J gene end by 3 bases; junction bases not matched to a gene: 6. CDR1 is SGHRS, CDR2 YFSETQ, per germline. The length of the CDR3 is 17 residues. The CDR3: CASSSGLAGGPEETQYF. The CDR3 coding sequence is TGCGCCAGCAGCTCGGGACTAGCGGGAGGTCCGGAAGAGACCCAGTACTTC.

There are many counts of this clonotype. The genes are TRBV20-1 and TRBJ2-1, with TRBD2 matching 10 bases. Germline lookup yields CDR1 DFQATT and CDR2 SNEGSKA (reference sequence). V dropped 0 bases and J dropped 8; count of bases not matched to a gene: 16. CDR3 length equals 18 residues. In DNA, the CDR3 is TGCAGTGCTAGAGATCCCCTGGGGAGCGGGAGGGGTGCGGATGAGCAGTTCTTC. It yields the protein CSARDPLGSGRGADEQFF.

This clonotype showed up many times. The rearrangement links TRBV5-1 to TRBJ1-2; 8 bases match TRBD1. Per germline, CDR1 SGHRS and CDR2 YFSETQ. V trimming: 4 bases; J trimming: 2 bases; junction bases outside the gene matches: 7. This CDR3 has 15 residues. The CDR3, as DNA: TGCGCCAGCAGCCGGGTGGGACAGGAGAACTATGGCTACACCTTC. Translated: CASSRVGQENYGYTF.

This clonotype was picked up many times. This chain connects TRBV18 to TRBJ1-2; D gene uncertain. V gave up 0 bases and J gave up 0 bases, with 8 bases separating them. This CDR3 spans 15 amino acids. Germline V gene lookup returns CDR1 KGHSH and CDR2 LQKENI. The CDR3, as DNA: TGTGCCAGCTCACCACCGAAGGGTACTAACTATGGCTACACCTTC. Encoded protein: CASSPPKGTNYGYTF. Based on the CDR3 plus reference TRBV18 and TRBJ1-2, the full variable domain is NAGVMQNPRHLVRRRGQEARLRCSPMKGHSHVYWYRQLPEEGLKFMVYLQKENIIDESGMPKERFSAEFPKEGPSILRIQQVVRGDSAAYFCASSPPKGTNYGYTFGSGTRLTVV.

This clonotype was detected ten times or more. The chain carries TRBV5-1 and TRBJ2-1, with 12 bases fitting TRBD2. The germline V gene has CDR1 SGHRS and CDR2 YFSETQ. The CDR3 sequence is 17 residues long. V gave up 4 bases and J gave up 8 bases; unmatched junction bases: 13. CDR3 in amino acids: CASSVGPGASGGDEQFF. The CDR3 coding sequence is TGCGCCAGCAGCGTTGGCCCCGGGGCTAGCGGGGGGGATGAGCAGTTCTTC.